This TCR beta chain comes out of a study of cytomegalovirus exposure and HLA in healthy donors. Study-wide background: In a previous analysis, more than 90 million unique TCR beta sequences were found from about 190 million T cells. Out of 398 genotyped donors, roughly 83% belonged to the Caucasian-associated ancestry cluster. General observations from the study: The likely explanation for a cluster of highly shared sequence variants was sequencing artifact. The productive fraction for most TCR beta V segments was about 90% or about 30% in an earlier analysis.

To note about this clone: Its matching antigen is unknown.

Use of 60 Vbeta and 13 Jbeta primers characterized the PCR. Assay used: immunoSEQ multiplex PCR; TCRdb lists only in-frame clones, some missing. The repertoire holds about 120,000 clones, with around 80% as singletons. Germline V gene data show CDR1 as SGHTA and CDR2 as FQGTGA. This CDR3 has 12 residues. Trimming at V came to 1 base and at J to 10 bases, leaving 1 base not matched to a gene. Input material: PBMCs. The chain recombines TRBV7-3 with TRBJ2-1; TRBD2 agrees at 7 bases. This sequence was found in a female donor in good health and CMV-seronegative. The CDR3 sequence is CASSLMGGEQFF. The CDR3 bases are TGTGCCAGCAGCTTAATGGGGGGGGAGCAGTTCTTC.